A single sample is the source of the 28 T cell receptor beta chains below, sequenced in a study of shared clonotypes between healthy human individuals. Profiling relied on immunoSEQ multiplex PCR, and the TCRdb table lists in-frame clones only, not all of them. The sample holds about 1,900,000 clones, around 96% seen once. CD45RO-negative, CCR7-positively selected cells formed the naive CD8 fraction, excluding terminally differentiated effector memory CD45RA+ cells. The sample was naive CD8+ T cells sorted from blood. All receptors derive from a man in his late teens or twenties in good health.

Here the CDR3 reads CASSLGPGLYQETQYF. As DNA, the CDR3 is TGTGCCAGCAGCTTAGGCCCCGGGCTCTACCAAGAGACCCAGTACTTC. The chain links TRBV7-8 to TRBJ2-5; D is ambiguous. CDR1 and CDR2 (germline): SGHVS, FQNEAQ. Trimming took 1 base from V and 0 from J, leaving 12 bases between them. The CDR3 runs to 16 residues.

V gene TRBV27 combines with J gene TRBJ1-2; D perhaps matches TRBD1 (5 bases). The CDR3 runs 14 residues. In germline, CDR1 is MNHEY, CDR2 SMNVEV (reference sequence). V was pared by 6 bases and J by 0 bases, with 11 bases between. CDR3 sequence (DNA): TGTGCCAGCAGCATCCAGGGCTCTAACTATGGCTACACCTTC. It is translated as CASSIQGSNYGYTF.

Here the CDR3 reads CASGVGSVDTQYF. Here the CDR3 DNA reads TGTGCCAGCGGGGTAGGGTCGGTCGATACGCAGTATTTT. V gene TRBV7-9 combines with J gene TRBJ2-3; D call uncertain. This CDR3 has 13 amino acids. CDR1 and CDR2 (germline): SEHNR, FQNEAQ (reference sequence). Trimming removed 8 bases from V and 6 bases from J, with 15 bases in between.

This clone was observed a single time. V usage is TRBV7-2 and J usage is TRBJ2-5; weak D call: TRBD1 (6 bases). The CDR3 runs 15 residues. Germline values: CDR1 SGHTA, CDR2 FQGNSA. V was shortened by 5 bases and J by 5 bases, with 18 bases between the two germline ends. The CDR3 DNA reads TGTGCCAGCAGCAAAAGGGACATCCCTCCTGAGACCCAGTACTTC. It yields the protein CASSKRDIPPETQYF.

A word on this clone: The identical CDR3 is also encoded by other nucleotide sequences in the sample. This chain joins TRBV9 and TRBJ1-1; D is ambiguous. Germline assignment: CDR1 SGDLS and CDR2 YYNGEE. The CDR3 totals 12 residues. The germline V and J ends were trimmed by 4 bases and 1 base, with 5 bases remaining between them. The CDR3 loop reads CASSPTNTEAFF. The CDR3 DNA follows: TGTGCCAGCAGCCCTACGAACACTGAAGCTTTCTTT.

On this clone: This sample includes further DNA sequences coding for the same CDR3. The chain is built from TRBV5-6 and TRBJ1-2; TRBD1 might be the D (5 bases). V lost 0 bases to trimming and J lost 5 bases, with 8 bases between them. Per the germline V gene, CDR1 is SGHDT and CDR2 is YYEEEE. The CDR3 covers 13 residues. CDR3 protein: CASSLGQIYGYTF. In DNA, the CDR3 is TGTGCCAGCAGCTTGGGACAGATATATGGCTACACCTTC.

CDR3 in amino acids: CASSSLLAGTQETQYF. CDR3 nucleotides: TGTGCCAGCAGCTCCCTACTAGCGGGCACCCAAGAGACCCAGTACTTC. The V call is TRBV13, the J call TRBJ2-5, with 9 nucleotides matching TRBD2. Unmatched junction bases numbered 7, after V lost 4 bases and J lost 1 base. Germline-derived CDR1 and CDR2 are PRHDT and FYEKMQ (reference sequence). The CDR3 contains 16 residues.

The chain couples TRBV6-1 to TRBJ1-4; D not certain. This CDR3 has 12 amino acids. CDR1 MNHNS and CDR2 SASEGT come from the germline V gene. V dropped 5 bases and J dropped 17 bases, with 18 bases sitting between them. CDR3 amino acids: CASSLMGNWYFF. CDR3 DNA: TGTGCCAGCAGTCTCATGGGTAATTGGTATTTTTTT.

This chain links TRBV9 with TRBJ2-1; D uncertain. V was cut by 4 bases and J by 4 bases, with 15 bases left in between. Germline loops: CDR1 SGDLS, CDR2 YYNGEE. The CDR3 has 15 residues. The CDR3 DNA reads as TGTGCCAGCAGCATAACGGGCCAAGTTTACAATGAGCAGTTCTTC. Translation gives CASSITGQVYNEQFF.

Points on this clone: The same CDR3 arises from other DNA sequences in this sample as well. The chain is built from TRBV29-1 and TRBJ2-1, with 7 bases that match TRBD2. In germline, CDR1 is SQVTM, CDR2 ANQGSEA. J lost 0 bases, V lost 3 bases, and 5 bases had no gene match. This CDR3 is built from 15 residues. The CDR3 region is CSVEGRESSYNEQFF. CDR3 DNA sequence: TGCAGCGTTGAGGGGCGGGAGAGCTCCTACAATGAGCAGTTCTTC.

V gene TRBV28 combines with J gene TRBJ2-5, with 7 bases that match TRBD1. With V trimmed by 2 bases and J by 5 bases, 11 bases remained unmatched. This CDR3 region has 16 residues. Germline V gives CDR1 MDHEN, CDR2 SYDVKM. The CDR3 nucleotides read TGTGCCAGCAGTTTAGCCCCCCGACAGGGTAGGGAGACCCAGTACTTC. Protein: CASSLAPRQGRETQYF.

V usage is TRBV13 and J usage is TRBJ2-3, with 7 bases aligning to TRBD1. This CDR3 has 15 amino acids. CDR1 is PRHDT, CDR2 FYEKMQ, per germline (reference sequence). Trimming at V came to 5 bases and at J to 3 bases, leaving 8 bases not matched to a gene. CDR3 DNA sequence: TGTGCCAGCAGCCAGACAGGGCTGCAGACAGATACGCAGTATTTT. It encodes CASSQTGLQTDTQYF.

This clone was seen a few times. This sequence joins TRBV27 and TRBJ1-6; D possibly corresponds to TRBD1 (6 bases). Germline values: CDR1 MNHEY, CDR2 SMNVEV (reference sequence). V was cut by 7 bases and J by 10 bases, with 11 bases left in between. The CDR3 runs 12 residues. DNA of the CDR3: TGTGCCAGCACCACAGGGTTATCACCCCTCCACTTT. Amino acid sequence: CASTTGLSPLHF.

J is TRBJ2-7 and V is TRBV30, with D perhaps matching TRBD2 (6 bases). This CDR3 contains 11 residues. Per germline, CDR1 GTSNPN and CDR2 SVGIG (reference sequence). The V and J ends lost 4 bases and 3 bases respectively, with 7 bases between them. CDR3 coding DNA: TGTGCCTGGACGGGGGACTACGAGCAGTACTTC. The encoded protein is CAWTGDYEQYF.

The rearrangement uses TRBV30 and TRBJ1-2, with 8 bases identical to TRBD1. Germline V gives CDR1 GTSNPN, CDR2 SVGIG (reference sequence). The CDR3 runs 12 residues. The V and J ends lost 5 bases and 7 bases, in that order; junction bases with no gene match: 6. The CDR3 spells CAWDWTGTGYTF. CDR3 DNA sequence: TGTGCCTGGGACTGGACAGGGACTGGCTACACCTTC.

This chain links TRBV27 with TRBJ2-7; 10 bases agree with TRBD1. Germline V gene sequence: CDR1 MNHEY, CDR2 SMNVEV (reference sequence). Trimming removed 8 bases from V and 3 bases from J; junction bases left unmatched: 10. This CDR3 spans 15 amino acids. The CDR3, as DNA: TGTGCCAGCGGGTTAACCGGGACAGGGGTCTACGAGCAGTACTTC. This gives the protein CASGLTGTGVYEQYF.

This chain links TRBV4-1 with TRBJ1-2; D is perhaps TRBD1 (5 bases). Per the germline V gene, CDR1 is MGHRA and CDR2 is YSYEKL. This CDR3 is 15 amino acids long. Trimming removed 3 bases from V and 0 bases from J, with 11 bases in between. The CDR3 nucleotides are TGCGCCAGCAGCCATCGACAGCCTTCTAACTATGGCTACACCTTC. As protein: CASSHRQPSNYGYTF.

The CDR3 DNA follows: TGTGCCAGCAGCTTTAGCGGGGGGATACTTCTCAGCACAGATACGCAGTATTTT. Its protein product is CASSFSGGILLSTDTQYF. The J gene is TRBJ2-3, the V gene TRBV9; TRBD2 agrees at 10 bases. The CDR3 has 18 residues. V trimming: 4 bases; J trimming: 0 bases; junction bases outside the gene matches: 11. The germline V gene has CDR1 SGDLS and CDR2 YYNGEE.

In regard to this clone: Distinct nucleotide sequences in the sample also encode this CDR3. The rearrangement links TRBV6-6 to TRBJ2-7; TRBD2 might be the D (6 bases). With 2 bases removed from V and 6 bases from J, the gap between germline ends came to 8 bases. CDR1 and CDR2 from the germline V gene are MNHNY and SVGAGI (reference sequence). The CDR3 extends over 12 amino acids. The CDR3 spells CASSYGAGEQYF. CDR3 sequence (DNA): TGTGCCAGCAGTTACGGAGCGGGCGAGCAGTACTTC.

The rearrangement joins TRBV28 to TRBJ2-7, with a tentative D call TRBD2 (5 bases). The ends were cut back, 7 bases at V and 3 bases at J, with 13 bases in the middle. Germline V gene lookup returns CDR1 MDHEN and CDR2 SYDVKM. This CDR3 comprises 13 residues. The CDR3 DNA reads TGTGCCAGCACCCTGACCCGGGACTACGAGCAGTACTTC. This encodes CASTLTRDYEQYF.

The V and J genes are TRBV9 and TRBJ2-2; TRBD2 aligns across 10 bases. The V gene end was trimmed by 5 bases and the J gene end by 6 bases; junction bases not matched to a gene: 7. The V gene's germline CDR1 is SGDLS and CDR2 YYNGEE. This CDR3 has 15 residues. CDR3 amino acids: CASSAPSGGPGELFF. The CDR3 region has the DNA TGTGCCAGCAGTGCTCCTAGCGGGGGTCCCGGGGAGCTGTTTTTT.

The chain combines TRBV6-6 with TRBJ2-1, with D unresolved. Trimming left V 2 bases short and J 2 bases short, with 7 bases between. Per germline, CDR1 MNHNY and CDR2 SVGAGI (reference sequence). The CDR3 is 14 amino acids. CDR3 nucleotides: TGTGCCAGCAGTTACAGTCTAACCTACAATGAGCAGTTCTTC. It is translated as CASSYSLTYNEQFF.

This chain uses TRBV15 with TRBJ2-7; TRBD2 agrees at 11 bases. Germline V gives CDR1 LNHNV, CDR2 YYDKDF (reference sequence). V lost 3 bases, J lost 6 bases, and 4 bases stayed unmatched. The CDR3 consists of 14 residues. CDR3 nucleotides: TGTGCCACCAGCAGTGGACTAGCGGGCGGCGAGCAGTACTTC. This sequence encodes CATSSGLAGGEQYF.

The V call is TRBV4-3, the J call TRBJ2-1; D tentatively reads TRBD1 or TRBD2 (6 bases each). This CDR3 comprises 15 residues. Germline CDR1 is LGHNA and CDR2 is YSLEER. Trimming took 3 bases from V and 2 from J, leaving 11 bases between them. The DNA for the CDR3 is TGCGCCAGCAGCCAGTATAGGGGGGCCTACAATGAGCAGTTCTTC. Its translation is CASSQYRGAYNEQFF.

The genes are TRBV4-1 and TRBJ1-6, with D possibly TRBD1 on 5 matching bases. From germline, CDR1 is MGHRA and CDR2 YSYEKL. V lost 1 base to trimming and J lost 7 bases, with 8 bases between them. This CDR3 contains 14 residues. The CDR3 here is CASSQGWGNSPLHF. The CDR3, as DNA: TGCGCCAGCAGCCAAGGTTGGGGGAATTCACCCCTCCACTTT.

Concerning this clone: Other DNA sequences of this sample code for an identical CDR3. This chain links TRBV5-1 with TRBJ2-7; D is unclear. Deletions cut 1 base from V and 3 bases from J, with 8 bases between. Germline CDR1 reads SGHRS; CDR2 reads YFSETQ. The CDR3 is made up of 13 amino acids. CDR3: CASSLNPDYEQYF. The CDR3 DNA reads as TGCGCCAGCAGCTTGAACCCAGACTACGAGCAGTACTTC.

V gene TRBV6-6 combines with J gene TRBJ1-3; D is undetermined. Trimming shortened V by 4 bases and J by 6 bases, and 4 bases separated the two germline ends. CDR3 length equals 11 residues. CDR1 MNHNY and CDR2 SVGAGI come from the germline V gene (reference sequence). The CDR3 DNA sequence: TGTGCCAGCAGTTTGTCAAACACCATATATTTT. It codes for CASSLSNTIYF.

This clone was detected only once. J is TRBJ2-2 and V is TRBV7-9; the D gene is possibly TRBD1 (6 bases). Looked up from germline, CDR1 is SEHNR and CDR2 is FQNEAQ (reference sequence). The CDR3 spans 16 residues. V was pared by 1 base and J by 4 bases, with 13 bases between. The CDR3 nucleotides read TGTGCCAGCAGCTTAGGTGTGGGGGCAATCACCGGGGAGCTGTTTTTT. This translates into CASSLGVGAITGELFF.